This T cell receptor (beta chain) was identified during a study of control samples from healthy donors and cancer patients. This CDR3 spans 15 amino acids. The V end was cut by 1 base, the J end by 10 bases, with 17 bases between. CDR1 is SGHTA and CDR2 is FQGNSA in the germline V gene. The data were produced by immunoSEQ multiplex PCR, yet TCRdb's version contains in-frame clones alone and is incomplete. The table lists around 150,000 clones, around 90% of them singletons. The origin of this receptor is a man aged 25-45 years in good health. J is TRBJ2-1 and V is TRBV7-2; TRBD2 is a possible D gene (5 bases). Sequenced: blood. The CDR3 sequence: CASSLGGRAQAEQFF. Written as DNA, the CDR3 is TGTGCCAGCAGCTTAGGTGGGCGGGCCCAGGCGGAGCAGTTCTTC.